This is a list of T cell receptor beta chains from one sample in a study of cytomegalovirus exposure and HLA in healthy donors. Clones were read by immunoSEQ multiplex PCR, and TCRdb kept only the in-frame ones, dropping some. Here the sample spans about 190,000 clones, around 75% being singletons. Input material: PBMCs. The receptors derive from a woman aged 25 to 39 in good health and CMV-seropositive. Both conserved end residues are part of each CDR3. A D gene is named only where the DNA matches it firmly. Clone size is stated in some rows and not others, as once, few, many or a class when expanded.

j_call,v_call,clone_size,d_call,cdr3_nt,cdr3_aa
TRBJ1-2,TRBV29-1,.,.,TGCAGCGTTGAAGATCTTAATTCGGGGGTCGGCGGCTACACCTTC,CSVEDLNSGVGGYTF
TRBJ2-2,TRBV6-4,.,TRBD1,TGTGCCAGCAGGACAGGGTTTGGCGGGGAGCTGTTTTTT,CASRTGFGGELFF
TRBJ2-5,TRBV28,.,.,TGTGCCAGCACTTCCGGGAGCCGGGGGGAGACCCAGTACTTC,CASTSGSRGETQYF
TRBJ2-7,TRBV27,.,TRBD2,TGTGCCAGCAGTTTAGGGTCCGCGGGAGAATCCTACGAGCAGTACTTC,CASSLGSAGESYEQYF
TRBJ2-7,TRBV28,.,TRBD2,TGTGCCAGCAGTGTGGGACTAGGGTACGAGCAGTACTTC,CASSVGLGYEQYF
TRBJ2-1,TRBV28,.,TRBD2,TGTGCCAGCATGATAGCGGGAGTGTCCTACAATGAGCAGTTCTTC,CASMIAGVSYNEQFF
TRBJ2-7,TRBV7-9,.,TRBD1,TGTGCCAGCAGCTCCCCGGGACAGAGTTACGAGCAGTACTTC,CASSSPGQSYEQYF
TRBJ2-1,TRBV27,.,TRBD1,TGTGCCAGCAGTTCACTGACAGGGACCAGCAATGAGCAGTTCTTC,CASSSLTGTSNEQFF
TRBJ1-3,TRBV2,.,.,TGTGCCAGCAGATCGGGGGGCGAAGACACCATATATTTT,CASRSGGEDTIYF
TRBJ2-5,TRBV6-5,.,TRBD2,TGTGCCAGCAGTCGGACTAGCGGGAGGAGAGAGACCCAGTACTTC,CASSRTSGRRETQYF
TRBJ1-4,TRBV19,.,TRBD1,TGTGCCAGTAGGGGACAGGGGGCGGGTGAAAAACTGTTTTTT,CASRGQGAGEKLFF
TRBJ2-7,TRBV11-2,.,TRBD1,TGTGCCAGCAGCGCCTATAGCACAGGGGGCGGGGAGCAGTACTTC,CASSAYSTGGGEQYF
TRBJ2-7,TRBV4-1,.,.,TGCGCCAGCAGCCTTGAATCCGGGGTCTACTACGAGCAGTACTTC,CASSLESGVYYEQYF
TRBJ2-7,TRBV21-1,.,.,TGTGCCAGCAGCAAAAAGGACAGGTACTACGAGCAGTACTTC,CASSKKDRYYEQYF
TRBJ1-2,TRBV28,once,.,TGTGCCAGCAAATTGGACAGCGCGAACTATGGCTACACCTTC,CASKLDSANYGYTF
TRBJ2-1,TRBV18,few,TRBD2,TGTGCCAGCTCACCAGGACTAGCGGGAGGAGTTGGGAATGAGCAGTTCTTC,CASSPGLAGGVGNEQFF
TRBJ1-2,TRBV4-1,.,.,TGCGCCAGCAGCCAAGGTGGTAACTATGGCCACACCTTC,CASSQGGNYGHTF
TRBJ2-7,TRBV28,.,TRBD2,TGTGCCAGCAGTTCATTGACTAGCGGGAGCTCCTACGAGCAGTACTTC,CASSSLTSGSSYEQYF
TRBJ2-3,TRBV4-2,.,.,TGTGCCAGCAGCCAAGGGCAGGTGGAAGATACGCAGTATTTT,CASSQGQVEDTQYF
TRBJ2-7,TRBV6-1,once,TRBD2,TGTGCCAGCAGTGGGACTAGCGGCTCCTACGAGCAGTACTTC,CASSGTSGSYEQYF
TRBJ1-5,TRBV11-2,few,TRBD1,TGTGCCAGCAGCATACTACAGGGGCAGCCCCAGCATTTT,CASSILQGQPQHF
TRBJ2-6,TRBV6-1,.,.,TGTGCCAGCAGTGCTCGGGGAGAGACGAGCTCTGGGGCCAACGTCCTGACTTTC,CASSARGETSSGANVLTF
TRBJ2-3,TRBV21-1,.,.,TGTGCCAGCAGCCTCCGGGTTAGCGAACTCACAGATACGCAGTATTTT,CASSLRVSELTDTQYF
TRBJ1-1,TRBV19,.,.,TGTGCCAGTAGTATATCAATGGGGCCCGACACTGAAGCTTTCTTT,CASSISMGPDTEAFF
TRBJ2-5,TRBV7-9,.,.,TGTGCCAGCAGCAGACTGGTCCAAGAGACCCAGTACTTC,CASSRLVQETQYF
TRBJ2-1,TRBV10-1,.,.,TGCGCCAGCAGTGAGTCGGGGAGATCTGAGCAGTTCTTC,CASSESGRSEQFF
TRBJ2-5,TRBV5-4,.,.,TGTGCCAGCAGCTGGTGGGCGTACCAAGAGACCCAGTACTTC,CASSWWAYQETQYF
TRBJ2-7,TRBV19,.,TRBD2,TGTGCCTCTTCGGGACTAGCGGGAGAAGGTCAGTACTTC,CASSGLAGEGQYF
TRBJ1-5,TRBV10-2,few,.,TGCGCCAGCAGTGCAGGGATCAATCAGCCCCAGCATTTT,CASSAGINQPQHF
TRBJ2-3,TRBV7-2,.,.,TGTGCCAGCAGCTTAGGAGGGACTTCCTTCACAGATACGCAGTATTTT,CASSLGGTSFTDTQYF
TRBJ1-1,TRBV5-5,.,.,TGTGCCAGCAGGCCTACTTCTGGCACTGAAGCTTTCTTT,CASRPTSGTEAFF
TRBJ2-1,TRBV5-6,.,.,TGTGCCAGCAGCTTGGTCCTCCTAGTCAATGAGCAGTTCTTC,CASSLVLLVNEQFF
TRBJ2-2,TRBV11-2,.,TRBD1,TGTGCCAGCAGCTTAGGGGCGGGACAGGGGCTCACCGGGGAGCTGTTTTTT,CASSLGAGQGLTGELFF
TRBJ1-4,TRBV7-8,.,.,TGTGCCAGCAGCACCAGGGGCCTGAATGAAAAACTGTTTTTT,CASSTRGLNEKLFF
TRBJ2-3,TRBV19,few,TRBD2,TGTGCCAGTAGTTTGGGAGGACTAGCCCCAGATACGCAGTATTTT,CASSLGGLAPDTQYF
TRBJ2-2,TRBV6-4,few,.,TGTGCCAGCAGTGACTCGGGGACAACCGGGGAGCTGTTTTTT,CASSDSGTTGELFF
TRBJ2-3,TRBV5-4,.,TRBD2,TGTGCCAGCAGCATCTATAGACTAGCGGGAGGTGGCACAGATACGCAGTATTTT,CASSIYRLAGGGTDTQYF
TRBJ1-1,TRBV6-6,.,.,TGTGCCAGCAGTCTCGGACGGGGGAGGCGGGACACTGAAGCTTTCTTT,CASSLGRGRRDTEAFF
TRBJ2-7,TRBV7-9,.,TRBD1,TGTGCCAGCAGTCCACTGGACAGGGCTACCTACGAGCAGTACTTC,CASSPLDRATYEQYF
TRBJ2-7,TRBV7-9,.,.,TGTGCCAGCAGCCCCTCGCGGGCTGGCCGACCTTGGGAGCAGTACTTC,CASSPSRAGRPWEQYF
TRBJ2-7,TRBV19,.,.,TGTGCCAGTAGTATAAAGCAGGGAGGCTCCTACGAGCAGTACTTC,CASSIKQGGSYEQYF
TRBJ2-5,TRBV28,.,TRBD1,TGTGCCAGCAGTTTGGGGACAGGTAGACAAGAGACCCAGTACTTC,CASSLGTGRQETQYF
TRBJ1-2,TRBV7-9,.,.,TGTGCCAGCAGTTGGGGGGGGGCGAATTATGGCTACACCTTC,CASSWGGANYGYTF
TRBJ2-5,TRBV7-6,few,TRBD1,TGTGCCAGCAGCTTCGCTACAGGGGTCGGGGTGGCGGTGAAGACCCAGTACTTC,CASSFATGVGVAVKTQYF
TRBJ2-7,TRBV11-2,.,TRBD2,TGTGCCAGCAGCTTAGATGGGACTAGCGTTTACGAGCAGTACTTC,CASSLDGTSVYEQYF